This TCR beta chain was retrieved from a study of CD8+CD57+ T cells in acquired aplastic anemia. Study information: The study obtained an average of 3.2 ug of DNA from sorted CD4+ and CD8+ cells.

Genomic DNA acted as the template from which TCR beta VDJ combination and CDR3 sequence profiling were carried out. Each CDR3 protein gets one entry after TCRdb re-called the reads with MiXCR. The repertoire holds hundreds of thousands of distinct CDR3 sequences, with around 30% as singletons. Sequencing involved patients with CD8+CD57+ cell expansion previously shown by flow cytometry. Sequenced input: sorted CD4+, CD8+, or CD8+CD57+ T cells (not recorded which) from PBMCs. This clonotype was sampled from a human donor with aplastic anemia.

CDR3 sequence (DNA): TGTGCCATCAGTGAGGGGGTTGGTGGCTACGAGCAGTACTTC. Amino acids: CAISEGVGGYEQYF. The genes are TRBV10-3 and TRBJ2-7, with unresolved D. V dropped 2 bases and J dropped 3 bases, with 11 bases sitting between them. The germline CDR1 and CDR2 sequences are ENHRY and SYGVKD. This CDR3 contains 14 residues.